Below are 4 T cell receptor beta chains sequenced from a single sample in a study of blood T cell repertoires in COVID-19. Clones were read by immunoSEQ multiplex PCR, and TCRdb kept only the in-frame ones, dropping some. The table has about 65,000 clones, 75% to 85% seen once. The material sequenced was peripheral blood. These receptors were taken from an elderly man with acute or convalescent COVID-19.

The gene calls are TRBV20-1 and TRBJ1-5; D might be TRBD1 (6 bases). Germline-derived CDR1 and CDR2 are DFQATT and SNEGSKA (reference sequence). Trimming stripped 3 bases from V and 4 bases from J, with 19 bases between. CDR3 length equals 16 residues. DNA of the CDR3: TGCAGTGCTAGTCTACAGGGTGGGGGATCAAATCAGCCCCAGCATTTT. Translation gives CSASLQGGGSNQPQHF.

Only one count was recorded for this clone. Different DNA sequences within this sample yield the same CDR3. This rearrangement joins TRBV18 to TRBJ1-1; 7 bases line up with TRBD1. V lost 1 base, J lost 1 base, and 3 bases stayed unmatched. There are 15 residues in the CDR3. Looked up from germline, CDR1 is KGHSH and CDR2 is LQKENI. The CDR3 sequence: CASSPRQGGNTEAFF. The CDR3 bases are TGTGCCAGCTCACCACGTCAGGGGGGGAACACTGAAGCTTTCTTT.

The chain combines TRBV2 with TRBJ1-3; tentative D call: TRBD1 (6 bases). The CDR3 sequence is 17 residues long. Germline V gene sequence: CDR1 SNHLY, CDR2 FYNNEI. V lost 6 bases to trimming and J lost 0 bases, with 18 bases between them. The DNA of the CDR3 is TGTGCCAGCAGCGCTGCGACAGGTCCACCCTCTGGAAACACCATATATTTT. The encoded protein is CASSAATGPPSGNTIYF.

The chain uses TRBV2 and TRBJ1-6, with 7 bases aligning to TRBD1. This CDR3 region has 14 residues. Germline V lookup: CDR1 SNHLY, CDR2 FYNNEI. V dropped 3 bases and J dropped 9; count of bases not matched to a gene: 5. The CDR3 DNA follows: TGTGCCAGCAGTGATAACAGGGGCGGTTCACCCCTCCACTTT. This encodes CASSDNRGGSPLHF.